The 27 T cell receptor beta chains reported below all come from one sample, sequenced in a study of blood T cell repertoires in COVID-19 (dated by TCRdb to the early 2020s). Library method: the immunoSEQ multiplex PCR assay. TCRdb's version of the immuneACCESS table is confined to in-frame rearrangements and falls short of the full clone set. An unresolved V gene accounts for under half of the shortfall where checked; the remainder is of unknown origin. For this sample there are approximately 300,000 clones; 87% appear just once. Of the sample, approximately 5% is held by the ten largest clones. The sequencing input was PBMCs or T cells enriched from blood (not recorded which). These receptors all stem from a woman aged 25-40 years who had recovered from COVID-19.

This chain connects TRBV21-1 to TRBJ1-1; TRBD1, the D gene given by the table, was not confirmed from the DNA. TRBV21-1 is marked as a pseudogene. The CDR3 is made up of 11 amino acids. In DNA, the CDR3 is TGTGCCAGCAGCGACAGGTGTGGGGCTTTCTTT. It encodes CASSDRCGAFF.

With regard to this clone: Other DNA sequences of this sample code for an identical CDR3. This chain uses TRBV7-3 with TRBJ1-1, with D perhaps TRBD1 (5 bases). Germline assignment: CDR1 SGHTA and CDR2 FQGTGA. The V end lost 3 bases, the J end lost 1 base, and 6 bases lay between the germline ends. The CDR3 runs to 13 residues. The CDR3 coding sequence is TGTGCCAGCAGCTTGACAGAGAACACTGAAGCTTTCTTT. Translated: CASSLTENTEAFF.

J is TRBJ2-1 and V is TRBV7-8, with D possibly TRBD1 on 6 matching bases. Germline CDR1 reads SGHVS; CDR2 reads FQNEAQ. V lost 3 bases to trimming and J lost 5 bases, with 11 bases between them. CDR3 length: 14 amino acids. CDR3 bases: TGTGCCAGCAGCTTCGTGGACAGAGACAATGAGCAGTTCTTC. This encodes CASSFVDRDNEQFF.

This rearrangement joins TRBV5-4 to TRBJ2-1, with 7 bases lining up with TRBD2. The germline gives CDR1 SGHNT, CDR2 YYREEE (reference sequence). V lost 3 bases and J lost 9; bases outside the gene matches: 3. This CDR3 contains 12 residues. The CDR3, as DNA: TGTGCCAGCAGCTGGGACTACCGTGAGCAGTTCTTC. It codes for CASSWDYREQFF.

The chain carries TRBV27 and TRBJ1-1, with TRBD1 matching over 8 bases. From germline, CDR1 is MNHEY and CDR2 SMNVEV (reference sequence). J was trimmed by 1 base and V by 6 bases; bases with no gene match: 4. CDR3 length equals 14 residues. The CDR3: CASRLTGANTEAFF. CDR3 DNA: TGTGCCAGCAGGCTGACAGGGGCGAACACTGAAGCTTTCTTT.

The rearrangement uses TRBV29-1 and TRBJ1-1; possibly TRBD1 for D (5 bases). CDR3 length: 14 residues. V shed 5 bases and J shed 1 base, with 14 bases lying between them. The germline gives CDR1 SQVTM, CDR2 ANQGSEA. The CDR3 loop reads CSVTEGNWNTEAFF. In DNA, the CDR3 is TGCAGCGTTACGGAGGGGAATTGGAACACTGAAGCTTTCTTT.

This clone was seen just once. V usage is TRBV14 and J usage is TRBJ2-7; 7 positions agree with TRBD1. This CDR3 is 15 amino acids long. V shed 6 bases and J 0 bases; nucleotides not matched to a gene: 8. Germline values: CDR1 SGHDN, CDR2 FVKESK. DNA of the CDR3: TGTGCCAGCAGTCAGGGGACAGAGAGCTCCTACGAGCAGTACTTC. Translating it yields CASSQGTESSYEQYF. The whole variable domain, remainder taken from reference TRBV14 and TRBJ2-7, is EAGVTQFPSHSVIEKGQTVTLRCDPISGHDNLYWYRRVMGKEIKFLLHFVKESKQDESGMPNNRFLAERTGGTYSTLKVQPAELEDSGVYFCASSQGTESSYEQYFGPGTRLTVT.

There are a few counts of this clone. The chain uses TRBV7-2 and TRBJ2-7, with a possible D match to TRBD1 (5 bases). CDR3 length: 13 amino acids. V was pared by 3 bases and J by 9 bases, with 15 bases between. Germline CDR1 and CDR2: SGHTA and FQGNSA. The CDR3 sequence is CASSFRQSAGQYF. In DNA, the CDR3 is TGTGCCAGCAGCTTTCGACAGAGTGCCGGGCAGTACTTC.

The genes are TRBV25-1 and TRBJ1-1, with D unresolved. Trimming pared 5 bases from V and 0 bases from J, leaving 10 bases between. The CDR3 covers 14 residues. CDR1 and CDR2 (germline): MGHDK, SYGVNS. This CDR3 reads CASSPAGLNTEAFF. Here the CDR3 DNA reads TGTGCCAGCAGTCCCGCAGGCCTGAACACTGAAGCTTTCTTT.

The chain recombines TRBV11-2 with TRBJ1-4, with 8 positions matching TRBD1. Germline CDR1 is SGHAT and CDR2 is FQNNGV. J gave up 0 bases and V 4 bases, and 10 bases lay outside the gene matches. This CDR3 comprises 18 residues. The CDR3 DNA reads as TGTGCCAGCAGCTCCCGGACAGGGTCGAGGGCAACTAATGAAAAACTGTTTTTT. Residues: CASSSRTGSRATNEKLFF.

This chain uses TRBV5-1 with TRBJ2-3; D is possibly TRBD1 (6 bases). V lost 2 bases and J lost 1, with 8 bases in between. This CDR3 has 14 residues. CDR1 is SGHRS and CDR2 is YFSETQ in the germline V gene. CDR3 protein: CASSFRGGTDTQYF. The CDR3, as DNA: TGCGCCAGCAGCTTCAGGGGTGGCACAGATACGCAGTATTTT. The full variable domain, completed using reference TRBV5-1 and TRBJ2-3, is KAGVTQTPRYLIKTRGQQVTLSCSPISGHRSVSWYQQTPGQGLQFLFEYFSETQRNKGNFPGRFSGRQFSNSRSEMNVSTLELGDSALYLCASSFRGGTDTQYFGPGTRLTVL.

CDR3 sequence reads: CASSMRRGGVETQYF. CDR3 DNA: TGTGCCAGTAGTATGCGACGCGGGGGCGTGGAGACCCAGTACTTC. V gene TRBV19 combines with J gene TRBJ2-5, with a possible D match to TRBD2 (7 bases). V shed 3 bases and J shed 5 bases, with 16 bases lying between them. CDR1 and CDR2 (germline): LNHDA, SQIVND (reference sequence). This CDR3 is built from 15 residues.

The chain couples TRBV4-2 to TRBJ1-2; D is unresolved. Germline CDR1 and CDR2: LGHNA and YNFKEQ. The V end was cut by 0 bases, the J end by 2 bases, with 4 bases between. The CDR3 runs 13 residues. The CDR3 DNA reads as TGTGCCAGCAGCCAAGATCGGAACTATGGCTACACCTTC. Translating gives CASSQDRNYGYTF.

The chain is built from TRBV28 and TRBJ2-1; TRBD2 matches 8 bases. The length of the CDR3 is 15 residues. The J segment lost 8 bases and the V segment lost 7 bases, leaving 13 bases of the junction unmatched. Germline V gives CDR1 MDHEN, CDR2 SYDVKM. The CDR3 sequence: CASTLFAGGPHEQFF. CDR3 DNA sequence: TGTGCCAGCACCCTTTTTGCGGGGGGCCCTCATGAGCAGTTCTTC.

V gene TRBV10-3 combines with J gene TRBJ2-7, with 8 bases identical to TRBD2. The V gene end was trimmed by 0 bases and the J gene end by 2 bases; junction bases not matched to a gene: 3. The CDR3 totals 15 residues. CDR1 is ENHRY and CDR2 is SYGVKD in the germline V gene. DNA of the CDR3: TGTGCCATCAGTGAGTCGGCGGGGGGAACCTACGAGCAGTACTTC. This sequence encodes CAISESAGGTYEQYF.

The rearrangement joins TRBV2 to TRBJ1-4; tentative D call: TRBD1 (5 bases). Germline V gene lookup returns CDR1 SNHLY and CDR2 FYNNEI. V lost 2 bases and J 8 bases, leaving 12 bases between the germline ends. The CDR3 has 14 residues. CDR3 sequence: CASSELKGREKLFF. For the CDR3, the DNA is TGTGCCAGCAGTGAACTAAAGGGGCGCGAAAAACTGTTTTTT.

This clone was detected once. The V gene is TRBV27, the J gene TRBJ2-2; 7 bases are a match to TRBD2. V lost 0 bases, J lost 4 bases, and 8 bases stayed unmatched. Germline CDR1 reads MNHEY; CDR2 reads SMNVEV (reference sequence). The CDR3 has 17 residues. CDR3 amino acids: CASSLSFQRGLTGELFF. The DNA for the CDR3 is TGTGCCAGCAGTTTATCGTTCCAGCGGGGACTCACCGGGGAGCTGTTTTTT.

In nucleotides, the CDR3 is TGCGCCAGCAGCCTCGGACAGGGCTCGGCCTACGAGCAGTACTTC. Its translation: CASSLGQGSAYEQYF. This chain joins TRBV4-3 and TRBJ2-7; 8 bases are a match to TRBD1. V trimming: 4 bases; J trimming: 2 bases; junction bases outside the gene matches: 7. The CDR3 runs to 15 residues. The germline V gene encodes CDR1 LGHNA and CDR2 YSLEER.

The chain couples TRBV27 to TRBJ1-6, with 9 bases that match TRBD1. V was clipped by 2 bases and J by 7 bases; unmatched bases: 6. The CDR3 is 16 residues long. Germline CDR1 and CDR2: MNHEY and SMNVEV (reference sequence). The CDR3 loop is CASSLKGQGVNSPLHF. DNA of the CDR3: TGTGCCAGCAGTTTAAAGGGACAGGGAGTAAATTCACCCCTCCACTTT.

CDR3 sequence: CASSAQGHPVFF. The CDR3 DNA reads as TGTGCCAGCAGCGCGCAGGGCCACCCAGTGTTTTTT. The genes are TRBV12-3 or TRBV12-4 and TRBJ1-4, with D possibly being TRBD1 (5 bases). V dropped 6 bases and J dropped 15 bases, with 17 bases sitting between them. CDR3 length equals 12 residues.

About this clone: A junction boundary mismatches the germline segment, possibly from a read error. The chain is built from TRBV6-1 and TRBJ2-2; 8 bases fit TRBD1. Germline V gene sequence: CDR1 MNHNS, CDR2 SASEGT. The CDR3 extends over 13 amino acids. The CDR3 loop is CASSDTGTGGLFF. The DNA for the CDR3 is TGTGCCAGCAGTGATACCGGCACAGGGGGGCTGTTTTTT.

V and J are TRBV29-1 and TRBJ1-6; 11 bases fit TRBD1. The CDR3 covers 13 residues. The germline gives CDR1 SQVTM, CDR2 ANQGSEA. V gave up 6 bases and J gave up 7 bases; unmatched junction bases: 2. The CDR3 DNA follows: TGCAGCGTCGGGGACAGGGGGAATTCACCCCTCCACTTT. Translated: CSVGDRGNSPLHF.

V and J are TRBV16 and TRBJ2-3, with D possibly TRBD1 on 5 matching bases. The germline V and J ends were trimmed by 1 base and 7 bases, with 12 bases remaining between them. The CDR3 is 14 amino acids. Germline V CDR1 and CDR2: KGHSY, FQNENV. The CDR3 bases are TGTGCCAGCAGCCAATTGGGCCAGGGAAATACGCAGTATTTT. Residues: CASSQLGQGNTQYF.

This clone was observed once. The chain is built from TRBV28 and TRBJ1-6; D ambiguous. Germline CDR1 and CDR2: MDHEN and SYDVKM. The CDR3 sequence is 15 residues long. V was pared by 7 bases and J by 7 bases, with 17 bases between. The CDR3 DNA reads TGTGCCAGCACCATCCGCGGGTCTGCAAATTCACCCCTCCACTTT. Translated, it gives CASTIRGSANSPLHF.

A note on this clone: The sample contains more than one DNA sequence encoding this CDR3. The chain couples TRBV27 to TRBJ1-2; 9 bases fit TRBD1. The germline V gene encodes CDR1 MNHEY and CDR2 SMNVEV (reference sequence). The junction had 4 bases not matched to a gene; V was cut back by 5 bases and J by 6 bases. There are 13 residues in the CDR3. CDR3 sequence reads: CASSPWTGDGYTF. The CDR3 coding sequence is TGTGCCAGCAGTCCGTGGACAGGGGATGGCTACACCTTC.

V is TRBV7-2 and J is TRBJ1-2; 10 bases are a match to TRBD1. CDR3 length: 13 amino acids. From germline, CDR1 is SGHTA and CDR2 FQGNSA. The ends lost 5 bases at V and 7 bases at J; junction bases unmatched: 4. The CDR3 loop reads CASSAGTGAGYTF. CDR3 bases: TGTGCCAGCAGCGCGGGGACAGGGGCTGGCTACACCTTC.

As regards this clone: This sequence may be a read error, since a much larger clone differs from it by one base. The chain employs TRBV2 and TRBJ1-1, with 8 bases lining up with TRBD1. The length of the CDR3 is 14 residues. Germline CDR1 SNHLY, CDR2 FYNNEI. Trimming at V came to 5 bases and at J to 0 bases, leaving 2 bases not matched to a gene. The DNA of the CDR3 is TGTGCCAGCAGTTTGGACAGGGTGAACACTGAAGCTTTCTTT. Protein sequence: CASSLDRVNTEAFF.